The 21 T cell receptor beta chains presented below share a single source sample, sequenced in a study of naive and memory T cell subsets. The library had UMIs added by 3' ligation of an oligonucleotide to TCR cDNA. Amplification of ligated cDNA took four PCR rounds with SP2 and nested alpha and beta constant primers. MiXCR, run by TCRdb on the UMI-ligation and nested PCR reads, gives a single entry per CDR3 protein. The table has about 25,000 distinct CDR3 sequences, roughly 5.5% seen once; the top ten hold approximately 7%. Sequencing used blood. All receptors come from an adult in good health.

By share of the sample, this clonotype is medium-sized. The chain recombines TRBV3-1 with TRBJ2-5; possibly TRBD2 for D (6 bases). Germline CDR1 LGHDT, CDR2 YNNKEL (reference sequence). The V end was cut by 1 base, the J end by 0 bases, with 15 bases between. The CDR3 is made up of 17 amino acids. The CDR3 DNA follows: TGTGCCAGCAGCCAAGGCGGGGACGGCGGGTACCAAGAGACCCAGTACTTC. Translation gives CASSQGGDGGYQETQYF.

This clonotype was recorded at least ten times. The CDR3 loop reads CASRAPGLAGGLNNEQFF. For the CDR3, the DNA is TGTGCCAGCAGGGCTCCGGGACTAGCGGGGGGGCTAAACAATGAGCAGTTCTTC. This chain links TRBV7-2 with TRBJ2-1; 16 bases align to TRBD2. Germline V lookup: CDR1 SGHTA, CDR2 FQGNSA. J was trimmed by 5 bases and V by 6 bases; bases with no gene match: 10. CDR3 size: 18 residues.

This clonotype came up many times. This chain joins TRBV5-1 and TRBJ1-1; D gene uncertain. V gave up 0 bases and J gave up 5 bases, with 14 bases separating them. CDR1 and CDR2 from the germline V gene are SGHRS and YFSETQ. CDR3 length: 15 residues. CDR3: CASSLVPGRSTEAFF. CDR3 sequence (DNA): TGCGCCAGCAGCTTGGTTCCGGGGAGGAGTACTGAAGCTTTCTTT.

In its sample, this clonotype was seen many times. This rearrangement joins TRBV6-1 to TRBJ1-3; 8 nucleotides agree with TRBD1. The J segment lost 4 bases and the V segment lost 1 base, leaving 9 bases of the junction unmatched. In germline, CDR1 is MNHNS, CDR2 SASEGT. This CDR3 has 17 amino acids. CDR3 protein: CASSEGGQVPGGNTIYF. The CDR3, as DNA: TGTGCCAGCAGTGAAGGGGGACAGGTTCCCGGGGGAAACACCATATATTTT.

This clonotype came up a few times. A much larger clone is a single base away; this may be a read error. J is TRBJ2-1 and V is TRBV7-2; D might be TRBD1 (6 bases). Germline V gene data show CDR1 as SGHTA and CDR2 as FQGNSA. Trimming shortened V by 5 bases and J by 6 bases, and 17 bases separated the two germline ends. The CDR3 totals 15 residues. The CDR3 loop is CASSRNRGGINEQFF. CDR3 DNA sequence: TGTGCCAGCAGCCGAAACCGAGGGGGTATCAATGAGCAGTTCTTC.

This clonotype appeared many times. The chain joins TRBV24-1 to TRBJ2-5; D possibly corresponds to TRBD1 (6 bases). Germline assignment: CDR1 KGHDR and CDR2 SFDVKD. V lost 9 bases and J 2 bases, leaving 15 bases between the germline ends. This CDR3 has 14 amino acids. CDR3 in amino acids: CATAPGTSQETQYF. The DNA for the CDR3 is TGTGCCACCGCCCCCGGGACATCTCAAGAGACCCAGTACTTC.

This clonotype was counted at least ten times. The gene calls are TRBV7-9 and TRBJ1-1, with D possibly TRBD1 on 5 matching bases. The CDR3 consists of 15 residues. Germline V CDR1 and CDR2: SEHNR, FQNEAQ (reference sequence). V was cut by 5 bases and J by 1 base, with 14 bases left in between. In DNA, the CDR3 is TGTGCCAGCAGCCAAGAGGGGTTTGCGAACACTGAAGCTTTCTTT. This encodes CASSQEGFANTEAFF.

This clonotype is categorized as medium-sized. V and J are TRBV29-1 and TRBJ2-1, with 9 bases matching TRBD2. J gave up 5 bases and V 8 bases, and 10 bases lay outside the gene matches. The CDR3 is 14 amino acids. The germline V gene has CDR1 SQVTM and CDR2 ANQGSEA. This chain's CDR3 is CSMWEAGGNNEQFF. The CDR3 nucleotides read TGCAGCATGTGGGAAGCGGGAGGTAACAATGAGCAGTTCTTC.

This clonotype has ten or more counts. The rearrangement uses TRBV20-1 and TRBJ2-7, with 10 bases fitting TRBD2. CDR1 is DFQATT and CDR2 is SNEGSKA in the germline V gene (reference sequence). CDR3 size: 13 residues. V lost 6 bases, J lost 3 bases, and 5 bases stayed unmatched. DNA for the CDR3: TGCAGTGCCCTAGCGGGAGAGAACTACGAGCAGTACTTC. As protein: CSALAGENYEQYF.

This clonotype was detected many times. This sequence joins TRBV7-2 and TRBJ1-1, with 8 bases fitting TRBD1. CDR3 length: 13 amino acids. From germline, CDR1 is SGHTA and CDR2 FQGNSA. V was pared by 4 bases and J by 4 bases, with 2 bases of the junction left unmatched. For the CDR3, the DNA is TGTGCCAGCAGCTCACAGGGGGGCACTGAAGCTTTCTTT. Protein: CASSSQGGTEAFF.

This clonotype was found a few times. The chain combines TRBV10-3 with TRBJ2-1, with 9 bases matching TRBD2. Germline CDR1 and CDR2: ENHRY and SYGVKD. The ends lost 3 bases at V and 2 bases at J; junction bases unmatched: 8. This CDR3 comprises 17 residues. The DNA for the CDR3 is TGTGCCATCAGTGACGTTCTGGCTAGCGGGACCTACAATGAGCAGTTCTTC. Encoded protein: CAISDVLASGTYNEQFF.

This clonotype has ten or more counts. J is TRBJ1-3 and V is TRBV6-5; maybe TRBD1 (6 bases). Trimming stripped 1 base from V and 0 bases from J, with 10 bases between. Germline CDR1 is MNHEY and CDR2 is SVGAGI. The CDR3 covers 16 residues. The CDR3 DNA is TGTGCCAGCAGTTACTACGGGGACAACTCTGGAAACACCATATATTTT. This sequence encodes CASSYYGDNSGNTIYF.

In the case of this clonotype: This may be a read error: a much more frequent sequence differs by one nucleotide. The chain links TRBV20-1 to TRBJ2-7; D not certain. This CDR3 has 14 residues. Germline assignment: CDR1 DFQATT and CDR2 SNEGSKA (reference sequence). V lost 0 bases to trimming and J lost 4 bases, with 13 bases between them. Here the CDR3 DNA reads TGCAGTGCTAGAGAGGGCCGATGCCCTTACGAGCAGTACTTC. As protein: CSAREGRCPYEQYF.

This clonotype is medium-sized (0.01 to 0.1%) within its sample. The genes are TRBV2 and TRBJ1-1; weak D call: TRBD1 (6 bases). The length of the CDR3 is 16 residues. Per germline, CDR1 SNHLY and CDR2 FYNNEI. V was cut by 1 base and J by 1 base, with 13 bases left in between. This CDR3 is CASSEGLQGPNTEAFF. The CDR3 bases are TGTGCCAGCAGTGAAGGGCTACAGGGACCGAACACTGAAGCTTTCTTT.

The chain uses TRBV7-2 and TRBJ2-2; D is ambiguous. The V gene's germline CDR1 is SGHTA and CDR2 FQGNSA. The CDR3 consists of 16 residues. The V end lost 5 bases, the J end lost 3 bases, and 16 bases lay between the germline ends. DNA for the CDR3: TGTGCCAGCAGCATCGGGCCCGGTGGGGACACCGGGGAGCTGTTTTTT. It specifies CASSIGPGGDTGELFF.

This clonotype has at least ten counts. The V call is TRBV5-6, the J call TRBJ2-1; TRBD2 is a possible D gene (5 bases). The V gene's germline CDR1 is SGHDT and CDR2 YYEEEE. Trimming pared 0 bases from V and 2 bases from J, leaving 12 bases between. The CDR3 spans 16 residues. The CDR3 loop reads CASSLELAPTYNEQFF. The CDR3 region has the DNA TGTGCCAGCAGCTTGGAGCTAGCCCCCACCTACAATGAGCAGTTCTTC.

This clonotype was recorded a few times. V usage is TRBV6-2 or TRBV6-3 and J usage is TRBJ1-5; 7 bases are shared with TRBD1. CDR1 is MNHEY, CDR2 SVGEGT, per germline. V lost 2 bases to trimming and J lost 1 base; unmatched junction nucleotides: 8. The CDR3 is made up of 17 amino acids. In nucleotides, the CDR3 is TGTGCCAGCAGTTACCGACAGGGCCGCCAGAGCAATCAGCCCCAGCATTTT. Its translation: CASSYRQGRQSNQPQHF.

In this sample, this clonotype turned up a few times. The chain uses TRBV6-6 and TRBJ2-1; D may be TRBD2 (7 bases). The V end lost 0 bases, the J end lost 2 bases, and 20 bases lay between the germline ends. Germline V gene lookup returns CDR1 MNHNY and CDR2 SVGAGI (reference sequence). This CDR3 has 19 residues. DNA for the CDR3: TGTGCCAGCAGTTACTCTGGAGGGGGGCGGGGGACGGCCTACAATGAGCAGTTCTTC. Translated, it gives CASSYSGGGRGTAYNEQFF.

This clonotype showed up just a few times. The CDR3 reads CASSSLGGSGELFF. CDR3 in DNA: TGTGCCAGCAGTTCCCTTGGCGGGAGTGGGGAGCTGTTTTTT. V gene TRBV27 combines with J gene TRBJ2-2; 7 bases align to TRBD2. The V gene end was trimmed by 4 bases and the J gene end by 8 bases; junction bases not matched to a gene: 7. In germline, CDR1 is MNHEY, CDR2 SMNVEV (reference sequence). This CDR3 is 14 amino acids long.

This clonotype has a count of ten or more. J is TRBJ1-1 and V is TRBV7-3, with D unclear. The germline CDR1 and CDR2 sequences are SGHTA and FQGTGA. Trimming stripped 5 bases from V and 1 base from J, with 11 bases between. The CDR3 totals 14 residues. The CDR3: CASSPQAGNTEAFF. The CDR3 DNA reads TGTGCCAGCAGCCCCCAGGCAGGGAACACTGAAGCTTTCTTT.

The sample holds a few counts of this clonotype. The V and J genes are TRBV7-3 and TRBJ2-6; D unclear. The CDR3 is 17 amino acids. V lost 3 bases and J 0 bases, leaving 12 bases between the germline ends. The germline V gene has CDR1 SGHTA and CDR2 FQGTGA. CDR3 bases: TGTGCCAGCAGCTTCTCACATGGGATCTCTGGGGCCAACGTCCTGACTTTC. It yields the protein CASSFSHGISGANVLTF.